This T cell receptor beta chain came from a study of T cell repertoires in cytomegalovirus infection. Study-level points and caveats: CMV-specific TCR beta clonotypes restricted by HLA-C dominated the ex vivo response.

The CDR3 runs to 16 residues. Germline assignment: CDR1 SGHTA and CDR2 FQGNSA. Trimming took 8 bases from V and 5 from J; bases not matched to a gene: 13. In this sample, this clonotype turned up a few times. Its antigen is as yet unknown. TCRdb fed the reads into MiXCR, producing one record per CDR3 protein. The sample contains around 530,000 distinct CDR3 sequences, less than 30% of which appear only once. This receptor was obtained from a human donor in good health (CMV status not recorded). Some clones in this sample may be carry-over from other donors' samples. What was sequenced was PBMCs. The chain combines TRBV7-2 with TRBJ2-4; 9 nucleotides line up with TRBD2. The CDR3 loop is CASAPGGGRAENIQYF. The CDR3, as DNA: TGTGCCAGCGCCCCGGGGGGCGGGAGGGCCGAAAACATTCAGTACTTC.